A selection of T cell receptor beta chains follows, all from one sample in a study of shared T cell receptors in the human thymus. Clones were read by immunoSEQ multiplex PCR, and TCRdb kept only the in-frame ones, dropping some. The sample has 500,000 to 750,000 clones; roughly 90% are singletons. The sample was also linked to a second study, of human thymus T cells.

Sequenced: thymocytes. The receptors here all came from a boy in the first two years of life with a congenital heart defect. Each CDR3 is given with its conserved first and last residue. Each record gives: J gene, V gene, D gene, clone size, CDR3 protein, CDR3 DNA. A D gene is named only where the DNA matches it firmly. Clone size is given for some rows only: seen once, a few or many times, or a class if the clone is expanded.

j_gene: TRBJ2-4; v_gene: TRBV5-1; d_gene: TRBD2; abundance: -; CDR3aa: CASSNSGVAKNIQYF; CDR3nt: TGCGCCAGCAGCAATAGCGGGGTAGCCAAAAACATTCAGTACTTC
j_gene: TRBJ2-7; v_gene: TRBV18; d_gene: TRBD1; abundance: few; CDR3aa: CASSPDRAYEQYF; CDR3nt: TGTGCCAGCTCACCGGACAGGGCCTACGAGCAGTACTTC
j_gene: TRBJ2-7; v_gene: TRBV7-9; d_gene: TRBD2; abundance: -; CDR3aa: CASSSKREPNEQYF; CDR3nt: TGTGCCAGCAGCTCCAAGCGGGAGCCCAACGAGCAGTACTTC
j_gene: TRBJ1-4; v_gene: TRBV6-5; d_gene: TRBD1; abundance: -; CDR3aa: CASSSGGGGEKLFF; CDR3nt: TGTGCCAGCAGTTCAGGGGGCGGGGGTGAAAAACTGTTTTTT
j_gene: TRBJ1-5; v_gene: TRBV18; d_gene: TRBD1; abundance: -; CDR3aa: CASSPYRTGGTQPQHF; CDR3nt: TGTGCCAGCTCACCATACCGGACAGGTGGGACCCAGCCCCAGCATTTT
j_gene: TRBJ2-2; v_gene: TRBV30; d_gene: TRBD2; abundance: -; CDR3aa: CAWSWTSGRNELFF; CDR3nt: TGTGCCTGGAGCTGGACTAGCGGGAGAAATGAGCTGTTTTTT
j_gene: TRBJ2-3; v_gene: TRBV28; d_gene: TRBD2; abundance: -; CDR3aa: CAVNRPGGGTDTQYF; CDR3nt: TGTGCAGTGAACCGGCCGGGAGGGGGCACAGATACGCAGTATTTT
j_gene: TRBJ2-5; v_gene: TRBV9; d_gene: -; abundance: -; CDR3aa: CASSVSPSTGAQETQYF; CDR3nt: TGTGCCAGCAGCGTATCCCCCTCGACAGGCGCCCAAGAGACCCAGTACTTC
j_gene: TRBJ2-2; v_gene: TRBV4-1; d_gene: -; abundance: -; CDR3aa: CASSQDFSEITGELFF; CDR3nt: TGCGCCAGCAGCCAAGACTTTAGCGAGATCACCGGGGAGCTGTTTTTT
j_gene: TRBJ2-7; v_gene: TRBV6-1; d_gene: TRBD1; abundance: few; CDR3aa: CASSEPPGTGSYEQYF; CDR3nt: TGTGCCAGCAGCGAACCCCCCGGGACAGGGTCCTACGAGCAGTACTTC
j_gene: TRBJ1-5; v_gene: TRBV7-7; d_gene: -; abundance: -; CDR3aa: CASSLALPEEKKNQPQHF; CDR3nt: TGTGCTAGCAGCTTAGCTCTCCCAGAAGAAAAAAAGAATCAGCCCCAGCATTTT